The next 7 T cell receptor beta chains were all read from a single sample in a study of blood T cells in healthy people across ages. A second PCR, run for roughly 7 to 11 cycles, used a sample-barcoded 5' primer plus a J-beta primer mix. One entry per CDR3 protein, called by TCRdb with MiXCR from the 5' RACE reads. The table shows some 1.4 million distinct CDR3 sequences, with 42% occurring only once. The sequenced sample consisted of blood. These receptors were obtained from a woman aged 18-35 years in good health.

The CDR3 bases are TGCAGCGCCGAAGGGGAGTGGTACGAGCAGTACTTC. Its protein product is CSAEGEWYEQYF. The chain recombines TRBV29-1 with TRBJ2-7; D may correspond to TRBD1 or TRBD2 (5 bases each). Germline V gives CDR1 SQVTM, CDR2 ANQGSEA. The V and J ends lost 7 bases and 4 bases respectively, with 14 bases between them. The CDR3 is made up of 12 amino acids.

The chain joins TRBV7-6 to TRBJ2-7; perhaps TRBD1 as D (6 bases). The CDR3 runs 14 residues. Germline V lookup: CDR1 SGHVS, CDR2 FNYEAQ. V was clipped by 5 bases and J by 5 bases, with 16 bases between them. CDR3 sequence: CASSLLPTGNEQYF. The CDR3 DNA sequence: TGTGCCAGCAGCCTATTACCCACAGGGAACGAGCAGTACTTC.

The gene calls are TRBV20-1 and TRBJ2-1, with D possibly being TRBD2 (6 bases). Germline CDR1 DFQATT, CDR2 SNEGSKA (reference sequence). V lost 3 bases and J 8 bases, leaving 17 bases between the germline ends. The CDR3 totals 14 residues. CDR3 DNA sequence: TGCAGTGCTAGTCGGGAACTAGCCCCTCATGAGCAGTTCTTC. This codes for CSASRELAPHEQFF.

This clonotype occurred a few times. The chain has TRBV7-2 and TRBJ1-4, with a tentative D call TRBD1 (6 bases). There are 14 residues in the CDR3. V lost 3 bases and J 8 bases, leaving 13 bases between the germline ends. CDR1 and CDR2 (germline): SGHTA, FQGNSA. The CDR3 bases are TGTGCCAGCAGCTTCAACAGGGTTGGAGAAAAACTGTTTTTT. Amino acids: CASSFNRVGEKLFF. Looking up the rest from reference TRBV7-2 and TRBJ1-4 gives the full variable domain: GAGVSQSPSNKVTEKGKDVELRCDPISGHTALYWYRQSLGQGLEFLIYFQGNSAPDKSGLPSDRFSAERTGGSVSTLTIQRTQQEDSAVYLCASSFNRVGEKLFFGSGTQLSVL.

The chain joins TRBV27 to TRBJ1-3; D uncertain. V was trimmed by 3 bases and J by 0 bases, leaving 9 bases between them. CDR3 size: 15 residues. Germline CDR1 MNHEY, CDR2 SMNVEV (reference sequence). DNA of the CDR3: TGTGCCAGCAGTTTGACGGTAAACTCTGGAAACACCATATATTTT. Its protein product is CASSLTVNSGNTIYF.

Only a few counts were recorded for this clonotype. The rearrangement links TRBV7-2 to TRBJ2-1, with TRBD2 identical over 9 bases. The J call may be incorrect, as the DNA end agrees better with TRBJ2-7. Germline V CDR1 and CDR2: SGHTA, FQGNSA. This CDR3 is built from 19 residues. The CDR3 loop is CASSQTGGTGLATYNEQYF. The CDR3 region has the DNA TGTGCCAGCAGCCAGACGGGGGGGACTGGACTAGCGACCTACAATGAGCAGTACTTC.

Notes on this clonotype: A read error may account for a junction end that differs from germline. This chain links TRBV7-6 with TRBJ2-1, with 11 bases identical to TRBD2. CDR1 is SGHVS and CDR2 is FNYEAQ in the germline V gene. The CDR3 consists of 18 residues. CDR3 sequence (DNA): TGTACCAGCAGCCCCGGGACTAGCGGCCGCCTATCCTACAATGAGCAGTTCTTC. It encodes CTSSPGTSGRLSYNEQFF.